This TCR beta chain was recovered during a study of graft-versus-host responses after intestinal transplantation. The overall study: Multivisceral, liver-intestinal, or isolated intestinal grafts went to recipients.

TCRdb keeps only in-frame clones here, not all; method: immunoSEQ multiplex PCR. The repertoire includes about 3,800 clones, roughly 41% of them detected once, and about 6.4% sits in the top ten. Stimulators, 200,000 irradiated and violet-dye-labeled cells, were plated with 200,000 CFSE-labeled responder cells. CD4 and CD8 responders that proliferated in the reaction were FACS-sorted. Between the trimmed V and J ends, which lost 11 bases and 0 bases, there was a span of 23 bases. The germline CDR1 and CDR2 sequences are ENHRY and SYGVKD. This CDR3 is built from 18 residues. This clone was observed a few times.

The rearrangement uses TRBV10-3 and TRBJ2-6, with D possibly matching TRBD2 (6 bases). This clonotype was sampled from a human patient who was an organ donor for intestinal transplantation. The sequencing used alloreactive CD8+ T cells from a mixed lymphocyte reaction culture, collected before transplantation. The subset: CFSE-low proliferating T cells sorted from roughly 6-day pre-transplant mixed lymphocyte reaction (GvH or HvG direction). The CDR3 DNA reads TGTGCCGTATATGGGACGGGAGAAAGCCCCTCTGGGGCCAACGTCCTGACTTTC. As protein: CAVYGTGESPSGANVLTF.